The 16 T cell receptor beta chains presented below share a single source sample, sequenced in a study of identical twins. TCRdb processed the 5' RACE reads anew with MiXCR; each CDR3 protein has one entry. The sample contains about 340,000 distinct CDR3 sequences, approximately 13% of which appear only once. A further study also used this sample, focusing on yellow fever vaccine responses in identical twins.

The sample comprised CD8+ T cells sorted from blood. These receptors all stem from a woman aged 18-35 years in good health.

The chain has TRBV5-6 and TRBJ2-7; possibly TRBD1 for D (5 bases). The CDR3 sequence is 12 residues long. V was trimmed by 1 base and J by 7 bases, leaving 9 bases between them. Germline V CDR1 and CDR2: SGHDT, YYEEEE. CDR3 sequence (DNA): TGTGCCAGCAGCTTGACAGGATGGGAGCAGTACTTC. Translation: CASSLTGWEQYF.

A few counts support this clonotype. The chain employs TRBV4-1 and TRBJ1-4, with D tentatively TRBD1 (5 bases). Trimming removed 0 bases from V and 4 bases from J, with 12 bases in between. This CDR3 spans 16 amino acids. CDR1 and CDR2 (germline): MGHRA, YSYEKL. As DNA, the CDR3 is TGCGCCAGCAGCCAAGATGGAGGGGCAATTAATGAAAAACTGTTTTTT. Protein sequence: CASSQDGGAINEKLFF.

This clonotype was seen a few times. The chain links TRBV12-3 or TRBV12-4 to TRBJ2-2; 7 nucleotides line up with TRBD1. With V trimmed by 6 bases and J by 1 base, 8 bases remained unmatched. This CDR3 contains 16 residues. CDR3 residues: CASRQYRGRNTGELFF. The CDR3 DNA is TGTGCCAGCAGGCAATACAGGGGAAGGAACACCGGGGAGCTGTTTTTT.

J is TRBJ2-7 and V is TRBV27; 11 nucleotides match TRBD2. Trimming at V came to 7 bases and at J to 4 bases, leaving 9 bases not matched to a gene. The CDR3 is 15 amino acids. CDR1 is MNHEY and CDR2 is SMNVEV in the germline V gene (reference sequence). CDR3 protein: CASTRGLAGGYEQYF. CDR3 nucleotide sequence: TGTGCCAGCACCCGGGGGCTAGCGGGAGGATACGAGCAGTACTTC.

This chain uses TRBV4-1 with TRBJ2-7; D is possibly TRBD2 (7 bases). The V gene's germline CDR1 is MGHRA and CDR2 YSYEKL. V lost 0 bases and J 2 bases, leaving 26 bases between the germline ends. This CDR3 comprises 20 residues. CDR3 DNA: TGCGCCAGCAGCCAAGATCTTGTGTATGTCGGGGGGCGATTTCCCTACGAGCAGTACGTC. This encodes CASSQDLVYVGGRFPYEQYV.

This clonotype was counted many times. The rearrangement uses TRBV2 and TRBJ2-3; TRBD2 is a possible D gene (5 bases). The germline V and J ends were trimmed by 10 bases and 5 bases, with 16 bases remaining between them. CDR3 size: 13 residues. In germline, CDR1 is SNHLY, CDR2 FYNNEI. The CDR3 region has the DNA TGTGCCACCTTCGGACGGGAAAGAGATACGCAGTATTTT. This sequence encodes CATFGRERDTQYF.

This clonotype was counted a few times. The genes are TRBV11-1 and TRBJ2-1; tentatively, D is TRBD2 (5 bases). The germline V gene encodes CDR1 SGHAT and CDR2 FQDESV (reference sequence). The ends were cut back, 2 bases at V and 1 base at J, with 18 bases in the middle. This CDR3 comprises 18 residues. CDR3 in DNA: TGTGCCAGCAGCTTAAGGTCGGGGAGCGGTCCGTCCTACAATGAGCAGTTCTTC. Translating gives CASSLRSGSGPSYNEQFF.

This clonotype was seen a single time. The chain couples TRBV11-2 to TRBJ2-7; 9 bases agree with TRBD2. Germline CDR1 reads SGHAT; CDR2 reads FQNNGV. The CDR3 has 15 amino acids. J lost 4 bases, V lost 0 bases, and 4 bases had no gene match. The CDR3: CASSLEASGAYEQYF. CDR3 coding DNA: TGTGCCAGCAGCTTAGAGGCTAGCGGGGCATACGAGCAGTACTTC.

The chain carries TRBV2 and TRBJ2-1, with 9 positions matching TRBD1. J gave up 8 bases and V 6 bases, and 8 bases lay outside the gene matches. This CDR3 comprises 14 residues. The germline gives CDR1 SNHLY, CDR2 FYNNEI. CDR3 in DNA: TGTGCCAGCAGCACGGACAGGGGTCGGGATGAGCAGTTCTTC. The encoded protein is CASSTDRGRDEQFF.

This chain links TRBV6-5 with TRBJ2-2, with D tentatively TRBD1 (7 bases). Germline-derived CDR1 and CDR2 are MNHEY and SVGAGI. Between the trimmed V and J ends, which lost 7 bases and 4 bases, there was a span of 13 bases. The CDR3 contains 14 residues. The CDR3, as DNA: TGTGCCAGCATACTCAGGGGGGTCACCGGGGAGCTGTTTTTT. It is translated as CASILRGVTGELFF.

The V call is TRBV20-1, the J call TRBJ2-5; D not certain. This CDR3 is built from 14 residues. Trimming shortened V by 1 base and J by 5 bases, and 14 bases separated the two germline ends. CDR1 DFQATT and CDR2 SNEGSKA come from the germline V gene (reference sequence). The DNA of the CDR3 is TGCAGTGCTAGAGGAGGTGGGCAGGAGGAGACCCAGTACTTC. Amino acid sequence: CSARGGGQEETQYF.

The chain links TRBV20-1 to TRBJ2-5; D possibly matches TRBD1 or TRBD2 (5 bases each). V was shortened by 0 bases and J by 1 base, with 9 bases between the two germline ends. The CDR3 runs 14 residues. CDR1 and CDR2 from the germline V gene are DFQATT and SNEGSKA (reference sequence). The CDR3 is CSARDGGGQETQYF. CDR3 in DNA: TGCAGTGCTAGAGATGGTGGGGGCCAAGAGACCCAGTACTTC.

This clonotype was recorded a few times. The V and J genes are TRBV6-5 and TRBJ2-5; D possibly corresponds to TRBD1 (6 bases). Trimming shortened V by 0 bases and J by 6 bases, and 11 bases separated the two germline ends. CDR3 length: 14 residues. CDR1 MNHEY and CDR2 SVGAGI come from the germline V gene. The CDR3 region is CASSYSVGAKTQYF. Here the CDR3 DNA reads TGTGCCAGCAGTTACTCTGTGGGGGCCAAGACCCAGTACTTC.

The rearrangement links TRBV4-1 to TRBJ2-7; 8 bases map to TRBD2. Germline CDR1 reads MGHRA; CDR2 reads YSYEKL. The CDR3 runs to 15 residues. The J segment lost 3 bases and the V segment lost 1 base, leaving 5 bases of the junction unmatched. CDR3: CASSQVSGSDYEQYF. CDR3 DNA: TGCGCCAGCAGCCAAGTCAGCGGGAGTGACTACGAGCAGTACTTC.

Points on this clonotype: Its ends do not fully match the called genes, so a read error is possible. This rearrangement joins TRBV11-1 to TRBJ1-3; a weak D match, TRBD1 (5 bases). This CDR3 has 16 amino acids. Looked up from germline, CDR1 is SGHAT and CDR2 is FQDESV (reference sequence). The CDR3 DNA sequence: TGTGCCAGCAGCTTGGACACCTCATCTGCGGGAAACACCATACATTTT. Translation: CASSLDTSSAGNTIHF.

The chain links TRBV29-1 to TRBJ2-3; 7 nucleotides match TRBD2. With V trimmed by 3 bases and J by 5 bases, 5 bases remained unmatched. Germline V gene sequence: CDR1 SQVTM, CDR2 ANQGSEA. This CDR3 is built from 13 residues. The DNA of the CDR3 is TGCAGCGTTGAGTTGGGGGGGGGAGATACGCAGTATTTT. This gives the protein CSVELGGGDTQYF.